Sequencing of this TCR beta chain was carried out in a study of T cell responses to AZD1222 COVID-19 vaccine (dated by TCRdb to the early 2020s). Broadly, across the study: TCR sequencing covered over 230 trial participants: 200 to 220 given two doses of AZD1222 and around 25 given two doses of MenACWY control vaccine. Trial participants were enrolled by age into subgroups of 18-55, 56-69 and 70-plus years, and roughly 160, 29 and 62 TCR-sequenced participants, respectively, were included in these subgroups. Overall study results and their limits: Participants were mostly white British and included more females than males, and it was suggested by the authors that clonal diversity may have been underestimated. After two AZD1222 doses, spike-specific TCR breadth and depth were significantly higher than at day 0 and than in MenACWY recipients. Because no day 14 peak-response samples were available, the repertoires could be characterized only after the peak T cell response. In the small 56-69-year group, the increase in depth fell short of significance, most likely because of low power. Conclusions about previously exposed vaccinees are limited, since just a handful of AZD1222 recipients were seropositive for SARS-CoV-2 at baseline. Nearly half of unique spike-specific TCRs reportedly recognized epitopes outside regions mutated in the B.1.351 and B.1.1.7 variants. The vaccine-associated CD4 TCRs covered the entire spike protein, and the dominant responses fell in regions 160-218 and 743-854.

Taken with the paper, the label for time point translates to: baseline before first vaccination. The sample's treatment or condition label, decoded: meningococcal conjugate vaccine given as trial control. Vaccinee samples were obtained from the UK trials COV001 and COV002, which included a single-blind randomized controlled phase 2/3 trial of AZD1222 (ChAdOx1 nCoV-19) in healthy adults. Trial participant PBMC samples were collected at day 0 and day 28 after the second dose for TCRbeta chain sequencing. The CDR3 regions of human TCRbeta chains were analyzed by immunosequencing. Per the authors' processing: TCRs in the repertoires were compared against a reference library of SARS-CoV-2-specific TCRs that had been generated with the MIRA antigen-specificity platform. Breadth meant the fraction of unique TCRs that were SARS-CoV-2-associated, whereas depth meant the fraction of total T cells that were SARS-CoV-2-associated. Using the MIRA data, each spike-specific TCR was mapped to the spike region that the TCR reacts to and placed in a CD4 or CD8 class. Log10-transformed breadth and depth values were compared by one-way ANOVA with Sidak's multiple comparisons tests. TCRdb limited this immuneACCESS table to in-frame rearrangements with V and J called. A share of clones is missing; checked studies link under half to unresolved V genes, and the rest is unexplained. D and trimming come from the DNA, and the V and J calls and clone size come from that table. The table for this sample lists about 100,000 clones; more than 75% of them were counted only once. 4% to 4.5% of the sample is in the top ten clones.

Comment on this clone: This receptor's antigen is unknown. No base quality information exists; no much larger clone differs at one position.

V and J are truncated by 2 bases and 4 bases respectively, leaving an intervening sequence of 8 bases. Taken from cysteine to phenylalanine, the CDR3 has 13 residues. Of all the DNA, just the CDR3 is kept, 39 bases in frame from base 1. From a lookup of the germline V gene, CDR1 and CDR2 are MDHEN and SYDVKM. The clonotype comes from an adult in good health. Rearrangement joined TRBV28 to TRBJ1-2; the D gene assignment is ambiguous. Specimen: peripheral blood, collected on day 0 of MenACWY control vaccination. CDR3 protein: CASSLEGSYGYTF. The nucleotide sequence is TGTGCCAGCAGTTTAGAGGGTAGCTATGGCTACACCTTC.